These 26 T cell receptor beta chains share one sample of origin, sequenced in a study of HIV-infected patients and healthy controls. Alpha and beta constant-region primers primed reverse transcription of 400 to 650 ng RNA. Using multiplexing indices, alpha and beta chain libraries were generated apart by chain-specific third strand synthesis. From the 5' RACE reads, TCRdb called clonotypes with MiXCR, one entry per CDR3 protein. The repertoire has about 7,900 distinct CDR3 sequences, about 8.4% of them found once; the top ten carry roughly 10%. Roughly three months, about 14 weeks, into antiretroviral therapy, follow-up blood was collected. All unsorted peripheral T cells were captured because whole blood was used without fractionation. This specimen was blood, taken during antiretroviral therapy. The source is an adult with HIV infection.

This clonotype was counted ten times or more. This chain connects TRBV10-2 to TRBJ2-2; D is unclear. The CDR3 has 17 amino acids. Germline V gene sequence: CDR1 WSHSY, CDR2 SAAADI. The V and J ends lost 2 bases and 4 bases respectively, with 17 bases between them. CDR3 bases: TGCGCCAGCAGTGAGAATTTTCGTGTACCTTTCACCGGGGAGCTGTTTTTT. Its translation: CASSENFRVPFTGELFF.

By frequency in the sample, this clonotype is medium-sized. V gene TRBV3-1 combines with J gene TRBJ1-1; 7 bases match TRBD1. V trimming: 0 bases; J trimming: 1 base; junction bases outside the gene matches: 5. Per germline, CDR1 LGHDT and CDR2 YNNKEL (reference sequence). The CDR3 consists of 16 residues. CDR3 in amino acids: CASSQDLAGGNTEAFF. The CDR3 DNA is TGTGCCAGCAGCCAAGATCTGGCAGGGGGGAACACTGAAGCTTTCTTT.

This clonotype occurred many times. The chain combines TRBV29-1 with TRBJ2-7, with TRBD2 matching over 9 bases. The CDR3 contains 14 residues. Germline assignment: CDR1 SQVTM and CDR2 ANQGSEA. The trim removed 6 bases at V and 2 bases at J, leaving 8 bases unmatched. CDR3 residues: CSVGGSSGTYEQYF. The CDR3 DNA reads TGCAGCGTAGGTGGGTCTAGCGGGACCTACGAGCAGTACTTC.

This clonotype was counted many times. This chain uses TRBV4-1 with TRBJ1-6; TRBD1 matches at 10 bases. CDR1 and CDR2 from the germline V gene are MGHRA and YSYEKL. Trimming removed 4 bases from V and 5 bases from J; junction bases left unmatched: 17. The CDR3 is 20 amino acids. CDR3 loop: CASSLRPGTGAPDDNSPLHF. The CDR3 nucleotides read TGCGCCAGCAGCCTACGCCCCGGGACAGGGGCCCCAGACGATAATTCACCCCTCCACTTT.

By share, this clonotype counts as medium-sized (0.01 to 0.1%). The chain has TRBV7-8 and TRBJ2-7; D is unresolved. Trimming took off 3 bases at V and 5 bases at J, with 5 bases between the two ends. Per the germline V gene, CDR1 is SGHVS and CDR2 is FQNEAQ. CDR3 length equals 11 residues. The CDR3 DNA follows: TGTGCCAGCAGCTTGTCCCACGAGCAGTACTTC. It translates to CASSLSHEQYF. Combining the CDR3 with reference TRBV7-8 and TRBJ2-7 gives the whole variable domain GAGVSQSPRYKVAKRGQDVALRCDPISGHVSLFWYQQALGQGPEFLTYFQNEAQLDKSGLPSDRFFAERPEGSVSTLKIQRTQQEDSAVYLCASSLSHEQYFGPGTRLTVT.

In this sample, this clonotype is medium-sized. The chain employs TRBV6-1 and TRBJ2-1; the D gene is possibly TRBD1 (6 bases). This CDR3 spans 15 amino acids. Germline-derived CDR1 and CDR2 are MNHNS and SASEGT. The V and J ends lost 4 bases and 1 base respectively, with 11 bases between them. CDR3 nucleotide sequence: TGTGCCAGCAGTGTATCGCAGGGGTCCTACAATGAGCAGTTCTTC. Residues: CASSVSQGSYNEQFF.

V and J are TRBV27 and TRBJ2-1; a possible D gene is TRBD2 (6 bases). V lost 2 bases to trimming and J lost 2 bases, with 13 bases between them. There are 16 residues in the CDR3. Germline CDR1 and CDR2: MNHEY and SMNVEV (reference sequence). The CDR3 nucleotides are TGTGCCAGCAGTTTACCCGGGACTCCTGCCTACAATGAGCAGTTCTTC. Translating it yields CASSLPGTPAYNEQFF.

This clonotype was seen only a few times. This chain joins TRBV20-1 and TRBJ2-7, with no clear D. Germline V gene data show CDR1 as DFQATT and CDR2 as SNEGSKA (reference sequence). V gave up 5 bases and J gave up 2 bases, with 16 bases separating them. The CDR3 sequence is 14 residues long. The CDR3 loop reads CSAARVPGPYEQYF. The CDR3 DNA follows: TGCAGTGCTGCCCGGGTCCCTGGGCCCTACGAGCAGTACTTC.

The chain uses TRBV7-9 and TRBJ2-2; 8 bases line up with TRBD1. This CDR3 spans 13 amino acids. V dropped 5 bases and J dropped 11; count of bases not matched to a gene: 7. Germline V gene sequence: CDR1 SEHNR, CDR2 FQNEAQ (reference sequence). The CDR3 nucleotides read TGTGCCAGCAGCCCCCGGGACAGGAAAGAGCTGTTTTTT. Translation gives CASSPRDRKELFF.

Ten or more counts support this clonotype. The chain couples TRBV12-3 or TRBV12-4 to TRBJ2-5; TRBD2 agrees at 10 bases. There are 17 residues in the CDR3. J gave up 0 bases and V 5 bases, and 9 bases lay outside the gene matches. CDR3 in DNA: TGTGCCAGCAGTCCAGCGGGGGGGGGGGCGTACCAAGAGACCCAGTACTTC. As protein: CASSPAGGGAYQETQYF.

This sequence joins TRBV30 and TRBJ2-1; no clear D gene. The CDR3 is made up of 11 amino acids. Trimming removed 2 bases from V and 7 bases from J, with 6 bases in between. Germline loops: CDR1 GTSNPN, CDR2 SVGIG (reference sequence). The CDR3 DNA reads as TGTGCCTGGAGTCCTGATAATGAGCAGTTCTTC. Its protein is CAWSPDNEQFF.

This clonotype has at least ten counts. Here the CDR3 reads CASRVQGPNEQFF. The CDR3 DNA follows: TGTGCCAGCAGGGTACAGGGCCCCAATGAGCAGTTCTTC. The rearrangement links TRBV2 to TRBJ2-1; D is perhaps TRBD1 (6 bases). From germline, CDR1 is SNHLY and CDR2 FYNNEI. Trimming cost V 6 bases and J 6 bases, with 12 bases left between them. The CDR3 sequence is 13 residues long.

By share, this clonotype ranks as medium-sized. The J gene is TRBJ1-1, the V gene TRBV5-1; D not certain. This CDR3 has 15 residues. Trimming removed 0 bases at V and 0 bases at J, with 9 bases between. Germline CDR1 is SGHRS and CDR2 is YFSETQ. CDR3 sequence (DNA): TGCGCCAGCAGCTTGGATGGAGGCCTGAACACTGAAGCTTTCTTT. Protein: CASSLDGGLNTEAFF.

By its share, this clonotype is medium-sized. J is TRBJ1-3 and V is TRBV4-1; D call uncertain. Germline-derived CDR1 and CDR2 are MGHRA and YSYEKL. The length of the CDR3 is 18 residues. V lost 1 base and J lost 8, with 24 bases in between. Here the CDR3 reads CASSQAPFLNMVGDTIYF. CDR3 in DNA: TGCGCCAGCAGCCAAGCACCATTCCTAAATATGGTCGGAGACACCATATATTTT.

This clonotype occurred many times. The chain combines TRBV3-1 with TRBJ2-1, with 10 positions matching TRBD2. Germline V CDR1 and CDR2: LGHDT, YNNKEL (reference sequence). The CDR3 is made up of 17 amino acids. With V trimmed by 6 bases and J by 0 bases, 8 bases remained unmatched. CDR3 sequence reads: CASSRTSGALSYNEQFF. CDR3 nucleotide sequence: TGTGCCAGCAGTCGTACTAGCGGGGCCCTCTCCTACAATGAGCAGTTCTTC.

V is TRBV30 and J is TRBJ2-2, with D perhaps matching TRBD1 (5 bases). Looked up from germline, CDR1 is GTSNPN and CDR2 is SVGIG (reference sequence). The V end lost 0 bases, the J end lost 2 bases, and 10 bases lay between the germline ends. This CDR3 has 15 residues. CDR3 DNA: TGTGCCTGGAGTGTAGGGCAGGGAAACACCGGGGAGCTGTTTTTT. This codes for CAWSVGQGNTGELFF.

This clonotype was counted many times. V and J are TRBV12-3 or TRBV12-4 and TRBJ1-1; 7 bases match TRBD1. There are 13 residues in the CDR3. The trim removed 4 bases at V and 10 bases at J, leaving 9 bases unmatched. Here the CDR3 reads CASSSRQGGVAFF. The DNA for the CDR3 is TGTGCCAGCAGTTCCCGACAGGGTGGTGTAGCTTTCTTT.

This clonotype was counted many times. V gene TRBV7-2 combines with J gene TRBJ1-3, with 8 bases identical to TRBD1. This CDR3 region has 15 residues. Trimming removed 5 bases from V and 0 bases from J; junction bases left unmatched: 3. Germline CDR1 and CDR2: SGHTA and FQGNSA. In DNA form, the CDR3 reads TGTGCCAGCAGCCCAGGGGGCAGCTCTGGAAACACCATATATTTT. It specifies CASSPGGSSGNTIYF.

This clonotype was counted at least ten times. The CDR3 loop reads CSAIQGANTEAFF. The DNA for the CDR3 is TGCAGTGCTATCCAGGGGGCAAACACTGAAGCTTTCTTT. V usage is TRBV20-1 and J usage is TRBJ1-1; 8 bases agree with TRBD1. With V trimmed by 4 bases and J by 2 bases, 3 bases remained unmatched. The germline CDR1 and CDR2 sequences are DFQATT and SNEGSKA (reference sequence). This CDR3 spans 13 amino acids.

In this sample, this clonotype turned up many times. J is TRBJ2-3 and V is TRBV5-1; 11 nucleotides line up with TRBD2. J lost 1 base, V lost 4 bases, and 5 bases had no gene match. Germline loops: CDR1 SGHRS, CDR2 YFSETQ. The CDR3 extends over 16 amino acids. This CDR3 reads CASSPTSGGRTDTQYF. DNA for the CDR3: TGCGCCAGCAGCCCAACTAGCGGGGGCCGCACAGATACGCAGTATTTT.

This clonotype rates as medium-sized. The rearrangement joins TRBV3-1 to TRBJ1-2; 7 bases line up with TRBD1. Germline lookup yields CDR1 LGHDT and CDR2 YNNKEL (reference sequence). The V segment lost 4 bases and the J segment 4 bases; nucleotides outside the gene matches: 9. The CDR3 consists of 15 residues. CDR3: CASSPTGAGSYGYTF. CDR3 bases: TGTGCCAGCAGCCCCACAGGGGCCGGCTCCTATGGCTACACCTTC.

This clonotype was counted between two and nine times. V gene TRBV20-1 combines with J gene TRBJ1-1, with TRBD1 matching over 8 bases. Germline V gene data show CDR1 as DFQATT and CDR2 as SNEGSKA (reference sequence). CDR3 length equals 12 residues. With V trimmed by 3 bases and J by 6 bases, 3 bases remained unmatched. DNA of the CDR3: TGCAGTGCTAGTGTGGGACAGGCTGAAGCTTTCTTT. Translated: CSASVGQAEAFF.

This clonotype was found many times. The chain has TRBV20-1 and TRBJ2-1; D perhaps matches TRBD2 (5 bases). Trimming pared 4 bases from V and 0 bases from J, leaving 10 bases between. The CDR3 sequence is 14 residues long. Germline V gene data show CDR1 as DFQATT and CDR2 as SNEGSKA (reference sequence). CDR3 DNA: TGCAGTGCTACGACTACCAGCTCCTACAATGAGCAGTTCTTC. This translates into CSATTTSSYNEQFF.

This clonotype was recorded many times. The rearrangement joins TRBV19 to TRBJ1-5; D ambiguous. From germline, CDR1 is LNHDA and CDR2 SQIVND (reference sequence). The CDR3 sequence is 14 residues long. V was pared by 3 bases and J by 4 bases, with 10 bases between. The CDR3 spells CASSIGTGNQPQHF. The CDR3 DNA is TGTGCCAGTAGTATCGGCACGGGGAATCAGCCCCAGCATTTT.

Ten or more counts support this clonotype. This sequence joins TRBV2 and TRBJ2-7; D may correspond to TRBD1 or TRBD2 (7 bases each). V lost 4 bases and J 6 bases, leaving 13 bases between the germline ends. In germline, CDR1 is SNHLY, CDR2 FYNNEI. The CDR3 is made up of 13 amino acids. CDR3 sequence reads: CASSAGGAGEQYF. The CDR3 nucleotides read TGTGCCAGCAGTGCAGGGGGGGCTGGCGAGCAGTACTTC.

This clonotype is medium-sized (0.01 to 0.1%). The J gene is TRBJ2-7, the V gene TRBV3-1, with D possibly TRBD1 on 6 matching bases. The CDR3 has 15 amino acids. Per germline, CDR1 LGHDT and CDR2 YNNKEL (reference sequence). Between the trimmed V and J ends, which lost 3 bases and 2 bases, there was a span of 14 bases. CDR3 protein: CASSQNRASAYEQYF. CDR3 coding DNA: TGTGCCAGCAGCCAGAACAGGGCGTCTGCCTACGAGCAGTACTTC.